Below are 13 T cell receptor beta chains sequenced from a single sample in a study of blood T cells in healthy people across ages. Combining a sample-barcoded 5' primer with a J-beta primer mix, a second PCR ran for about 7 to 11 cycles. Via MiXCR, TCRdb re-called the 5' RACE reads, giving one row per CDR3 protein. The sample holds 800,000 to 950,000 distinct CDR3 sequences, almost 30% seen once. Separately, the same data were catalogued under a study of T cells of mothers and their children.

Sequenced: blood. These receptors were taken from a woman aged 40 to 50 in good health.

V gene TRBV12-3 or TRBV12-4 combines with J gene TRBJ2-3; 9 positions agree with TRBD2. The V segment lost 6 bases and the J segment 5 bases; nucleotides outside the gene matches: 6. This CDR3 has 14 amino acids. The CDR3 loop reads CASRFAGGQDTQYF. The CDR3 nucleotides read TGTGCCAGCAGGTTTGCGGGGGGGCAAGATACGCAGTATTTT.

There are a few counts of this clonotype. The rearrangement uses TRBV29-1 and TRBJ1-2; D call uncertain. The V gene's germline CDR1 is SQVTM and CDR2 ANQGSEA. CDR3 length equals 13 residues. V was cut by 4 bases and J by 2 bases, with 11 bases left in between. This CDR3 reads CSVGVQPNYGYTF. The CDR3, as DNA: TGCAGCGTTGGAGTACAGCCAAACTATGGCTACACCTTC.

The chain uses TRBV9 and TRBJ2-1; D may correspond to TRBD1 or TRBD2 (5 bases each). The CDR3 is 14 amino acids. V lost 3 bases and J 9 bases, leaving 16 bases between the germline ends. Germline CDR1 SGDLS, CDR2 YYNGEE. CDR3 DNA: TGTGCCAGCAGCGCCTCACCCGGGGCCCCTGAGCAGTTCTTC. Protein product: CASSASPGAPEQFF.

As to this clonotype: Germline and junction disagree at one end, which may indicate a read error. The genes are TRBV6-5 and TRBJ1-1; D uncertain. This CDR3 is 12 amino acids long. CDR1 is MNHEY and CDR2 is SVGAGI in the germline V gene. CDR3 residues: CASLGVNAEAFF. The CDR3 DNA follows: TGTGCCAGCCTTGGGGTGAACGCTGAAGCTTTCTTT.

This clonotype was counted at least ten times. The chain couples TRBV10-3 to TRBJ2-3, with D perhaps matching TRBD1 (6 bases). V was trimmed by 3 bases and J by 2 bases, leaving 12 bases between them. CDR3 length: 15 amino acids. CDR1 and CDR2 (germline): ENHRY, SYGVKD. CDR3 loop: CAISEGGRDTDTQYF. The CDR3 bases are TGTGCCATCAGTGAAGGGGGTAGGGACACAGATACGCAGTATTTT.

J is TRBJ2-1 and V is TRBV7-2, with 7 positions matching TRBD1. The CDR3 covers 15 residues. The V segment lost 0 bases and the J segment 9 bases; nucleotides outside the gene matches: 8. Germline CDR1 reads SGHTA; CDR2 reads FQGNSA. In nucleotides, the CDR3 is TGTGCCAGCAGCTTAGCGCTCGGGACAGCTGTTGAGCAGTTCTTC. Protein sequence: CASSLALGTAVEQFF.

In this sample, this clonotype turned up once. The chain carries TRBV6-1 and TRBJ2-7; 8 bases are a match to TRBD1. V was clipped by 2 bases and J by 3 bases; unmatched bases: 6. The germline V gene encodes CDR1 MNHNS and CDR2 SASEGT. The CDR3 totals 15 residues. CDR3 amino acids: CASSERTGWVYEQYF. In nucleotides, the CDR3 is TGTGCCAGCAGTGAAAGGACAGGGTGGGTCTACGAGCAGTACTTC.

This clonotype showed up many times. The rearrangement uses TRBV7-2 and TRBJ2-3; no firm D call. Trimming stripped 1 base from V and 5 bases from J, with 7 bases between. Germline CDR1 SGHTA, CDR2 FQGNSA. The length of the CDR3 is 13 residues. CDR3 coding DNA: TGTGCCAGCAGCTTAGTATACGGAGATACGCAGTATTTT. It specifies CASSLVYGDTQYF.

This rearrangement joins TRBV5-6 to TRBJ1-1; D perhaps matches TRBD1 (5 bases). Trimming stripped 4 bases from V and 3 bases from J, with 13 bases between. The V gene's germline CDR1 is SGHDT and CDR2 YYEEEE. This CDR3 region has 14 residues. CDR3 nucleotide sequence: TGTGCCAGCAGCGCCGGGACGGCCTACACTGAAGCTTTCTTT. This gives the protein CASSAGTAYTEAFF.

This clonotype was observed many times. The J gene is TRBJ2-5, the V gene TRBV7-3, with 12 bases that match TRBD1. CDR1 and CDR2 from the germline V gene are SGHTA and FQGTGA. The V and J ends lost 4 bases and 4 bases, in that order; junction bases with no gene match: 7. CDR3 size: 16 residues. The chain's CDR3 is CASSSAGQGAGETQYF. Written as DNA, the CDR3 is TGTGCCAGCAGCTCCGCGGGACAGGGGGCGGGAGAGACCCAGTACTTC.

The chain couples TRBV7-2 to TRBJ1-3; D is ambiguous. The V gene lost 1 base and the J gene lost 7 bases, with 14 bases spanning the gap. Per the germline V gene, CDR1 is SGHTA and CDR2 is FQGNSA. The CDR3 covers 15 residues. The CDR3 region is CASSLETISRNTIYF. CDR3 coding DNA: TGTGCCAGCAGCTTAGAAACAATTTCTAGGAACACCATATATTTT.

This clonotype was counted only a few times. The chain has TRBV24-1 and TRBJ1-2; D is uncertain. The CDR3 totals 14 residues. V was trimmed by 2 bases and J by 4 bases, leaving 10 bases between them. From germline, CDR1 is KGHDR and CDR2 SFDVKD. For the CDR3, the DNA is TGTGCCACCAGTGATTCGTCCCATGTCTATGGCTACACCTTC. Its translation is CATSDSSHVYGYTF.

Comments on this clonotype: The junction shows a germline mismatch at one end, possibly a read error. The chain is built from TRBV7-3 and TRBJ2-3; 12 bases match TRBD2. There are 16 residues in the CDR3. Germline V gene sequence: CDR1 SGHTA, CDR2 FQGTGA. CDR3 residues: CAGSPRGLAGTDTQYF. DNA for the CDR3: TGTGCCGGCAGCCCCCGGGGACTAGCGGGTACAGATACGCAGTATTTT.